This T cell receptor beta chain was recorded in a study of cytomegalovirus exposure and HLA in healthy donors. Study findings and constraints: Diagnosis of cytomegalovirus status made by the classifier reportedly showed high specificity and sensitivity. A few CMV-associated chains proved CMV antigen-specific in vitro.

Libraries were prepared by immunoSEQ multiplex PCR; TCRdb keeps only in-frame clonotypes and omits some of them. The data contain a few hundred thousand clones, around 88% of them singletons. This CDR3 is 14 amino acids long. Germline CDR1 is KGHSH and CDR2 is LQKENI. V was clipped by 6 bases and J by 3 bases; unmatched bases: 4. Remarks on this clone: What it binds is not known.

The rearrangement joins TRBV18 to TRBJ1-5, with 8 positions matching TRBD1. The sequence was obtained from a woman between 18 and 30 years old in good health and CMV-seronegative. What was sequenced was PBMCs. DNA of the CDR3: TGTGCCAGCTCCCGGACAGGGAACAATCAGCCCCAGCATTTT. It is translated as CASSRTGNNQPQHF.